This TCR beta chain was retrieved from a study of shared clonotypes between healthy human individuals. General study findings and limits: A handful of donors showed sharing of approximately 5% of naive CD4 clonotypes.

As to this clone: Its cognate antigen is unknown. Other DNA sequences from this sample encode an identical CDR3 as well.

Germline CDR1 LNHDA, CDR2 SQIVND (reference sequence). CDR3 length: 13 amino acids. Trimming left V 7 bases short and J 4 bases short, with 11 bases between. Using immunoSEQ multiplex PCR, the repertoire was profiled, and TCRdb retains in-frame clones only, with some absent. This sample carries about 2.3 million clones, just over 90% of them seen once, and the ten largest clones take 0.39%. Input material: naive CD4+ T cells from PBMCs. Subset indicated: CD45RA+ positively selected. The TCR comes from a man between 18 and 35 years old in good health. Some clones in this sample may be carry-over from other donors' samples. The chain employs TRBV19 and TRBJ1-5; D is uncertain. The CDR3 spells CASKDRGNQPQHF. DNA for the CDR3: TGTGCCAGTAAGGACCGGGGTAATCAGCCCCAGCATTTT.